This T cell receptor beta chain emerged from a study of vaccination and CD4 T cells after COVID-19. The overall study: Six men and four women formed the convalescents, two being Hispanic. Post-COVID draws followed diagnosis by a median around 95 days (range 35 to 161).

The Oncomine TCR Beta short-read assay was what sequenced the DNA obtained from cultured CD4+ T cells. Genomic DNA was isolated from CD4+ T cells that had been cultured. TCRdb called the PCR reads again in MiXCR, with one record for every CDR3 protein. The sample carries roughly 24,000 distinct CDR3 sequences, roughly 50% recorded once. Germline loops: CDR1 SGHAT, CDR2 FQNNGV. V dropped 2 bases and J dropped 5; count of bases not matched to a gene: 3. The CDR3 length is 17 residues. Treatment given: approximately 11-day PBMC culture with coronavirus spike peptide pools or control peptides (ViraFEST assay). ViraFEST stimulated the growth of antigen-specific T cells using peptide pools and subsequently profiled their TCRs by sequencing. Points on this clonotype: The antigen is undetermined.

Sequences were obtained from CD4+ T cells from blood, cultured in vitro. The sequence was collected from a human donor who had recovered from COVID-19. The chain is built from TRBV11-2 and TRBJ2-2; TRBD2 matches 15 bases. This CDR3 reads CASSLTGTSGRTGELFF. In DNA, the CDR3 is TGTGCCAGCAGCTTAACCGGGACTAGCGGGAGGACCGGGGAGCTGTTTTTT.